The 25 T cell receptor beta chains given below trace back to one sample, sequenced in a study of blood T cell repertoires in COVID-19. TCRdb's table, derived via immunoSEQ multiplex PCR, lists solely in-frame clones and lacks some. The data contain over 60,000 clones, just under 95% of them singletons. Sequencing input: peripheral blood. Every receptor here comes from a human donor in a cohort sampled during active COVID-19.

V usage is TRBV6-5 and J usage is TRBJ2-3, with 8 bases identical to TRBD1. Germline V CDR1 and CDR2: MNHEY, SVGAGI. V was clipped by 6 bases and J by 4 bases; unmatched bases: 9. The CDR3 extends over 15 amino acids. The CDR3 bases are TGTGCCAGCAGGGTGACAGGGGAAGCCCCAGATACGCAGTATTTT. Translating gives CASRVTGEAPDTQYF.

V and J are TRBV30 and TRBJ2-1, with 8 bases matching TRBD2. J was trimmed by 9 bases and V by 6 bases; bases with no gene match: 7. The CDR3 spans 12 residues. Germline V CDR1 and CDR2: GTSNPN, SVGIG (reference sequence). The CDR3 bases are TGTGCCTGCGGGGGGGTAGAGGTTGAGCAGTTCTTC. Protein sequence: CACGGVEVEQFF.

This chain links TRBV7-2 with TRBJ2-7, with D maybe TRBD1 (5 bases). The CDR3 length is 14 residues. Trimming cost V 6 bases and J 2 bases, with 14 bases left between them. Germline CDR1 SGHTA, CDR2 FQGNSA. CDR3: CASRSLGATYEQYF. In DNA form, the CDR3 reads TGTGCCAGCAGGTCCCTTGGGGCAACCTACGAGCAGTACTTC.

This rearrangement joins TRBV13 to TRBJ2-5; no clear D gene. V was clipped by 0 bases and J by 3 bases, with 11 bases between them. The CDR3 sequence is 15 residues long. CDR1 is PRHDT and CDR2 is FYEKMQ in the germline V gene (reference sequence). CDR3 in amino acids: CASSLGSVYKETQYF. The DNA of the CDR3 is TGTGCCAGCAGCTTAGGGTCTGTTTATAAAGAGACCCAGTACTTC.

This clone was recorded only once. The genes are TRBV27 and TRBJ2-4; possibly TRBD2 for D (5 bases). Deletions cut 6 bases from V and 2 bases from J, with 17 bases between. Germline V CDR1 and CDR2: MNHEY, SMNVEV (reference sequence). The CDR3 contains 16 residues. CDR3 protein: CASSQLGSSTKNIQYF. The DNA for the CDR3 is TGTGCCAGCAGCCAGCTGGGGAGTTCAACCAAAAACATTCAGTACTTC.

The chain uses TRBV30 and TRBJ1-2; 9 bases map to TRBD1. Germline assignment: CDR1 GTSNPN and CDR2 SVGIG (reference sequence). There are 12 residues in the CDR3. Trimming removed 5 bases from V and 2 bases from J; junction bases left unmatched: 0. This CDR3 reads CAWGQGNYGYTF. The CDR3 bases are TGTGCCTGGGGACAGGGGAACTATGGCTACACCTTC.

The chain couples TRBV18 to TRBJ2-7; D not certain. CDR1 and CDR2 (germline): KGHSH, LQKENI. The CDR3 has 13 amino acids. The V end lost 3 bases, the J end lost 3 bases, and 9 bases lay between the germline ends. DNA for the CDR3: TGTGCCAGCTCACCCGGTCGTAACTACGAGCAGTACTTC. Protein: CASSPGRNYEQYF.

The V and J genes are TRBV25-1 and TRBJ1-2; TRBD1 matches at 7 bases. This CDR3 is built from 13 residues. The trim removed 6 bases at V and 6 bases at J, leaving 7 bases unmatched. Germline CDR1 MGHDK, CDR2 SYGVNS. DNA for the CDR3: TGTGCCAGCAGCCGGGACAGTTGGGATGGCTACACCTTC. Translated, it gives CASSRDSWDGYTF.

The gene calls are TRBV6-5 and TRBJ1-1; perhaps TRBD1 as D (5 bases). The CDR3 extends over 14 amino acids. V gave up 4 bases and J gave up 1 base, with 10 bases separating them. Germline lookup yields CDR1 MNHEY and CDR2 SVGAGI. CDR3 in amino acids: CASSLNGGNTEAFF. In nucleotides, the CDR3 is TGTGCCAGCAGTTTGAACGGGGGGAACACTGAAGCTTTCTTT.

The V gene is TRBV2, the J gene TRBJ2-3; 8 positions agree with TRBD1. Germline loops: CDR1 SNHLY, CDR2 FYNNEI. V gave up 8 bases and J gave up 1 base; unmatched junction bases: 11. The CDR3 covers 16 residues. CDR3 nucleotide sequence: TGTGCCAGCCAGAGGAGATCGGGACAGGGCACAGATACGCAGTATTTT. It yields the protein CASQRRSGQGTDTQYF.

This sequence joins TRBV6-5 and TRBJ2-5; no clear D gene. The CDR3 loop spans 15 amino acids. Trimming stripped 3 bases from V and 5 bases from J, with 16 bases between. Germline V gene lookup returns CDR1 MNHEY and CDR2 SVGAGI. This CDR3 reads CASSYLGARRETQYF. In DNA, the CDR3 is TGTGCCAGCAGTTATCTCGGTGCCCGTCGGGAGACCCAGTACTTC.

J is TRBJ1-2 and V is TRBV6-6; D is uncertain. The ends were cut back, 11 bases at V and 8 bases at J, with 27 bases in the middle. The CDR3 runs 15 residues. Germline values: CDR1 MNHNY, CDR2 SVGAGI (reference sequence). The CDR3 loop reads CAAAVAGNVLRGYTF. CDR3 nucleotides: TGTGCCGCGGCGGTCGCGGGTAACGTATTGAGGGGCTACACCTTC.

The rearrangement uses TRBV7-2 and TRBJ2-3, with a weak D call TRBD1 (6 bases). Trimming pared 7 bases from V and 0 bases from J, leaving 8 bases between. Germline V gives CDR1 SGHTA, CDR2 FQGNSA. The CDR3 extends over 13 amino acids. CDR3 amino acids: CASNDRSTDTQYF. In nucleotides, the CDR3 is TGTGCCAGCAACGACAGGAGCACAGATACGCAGTATTTT. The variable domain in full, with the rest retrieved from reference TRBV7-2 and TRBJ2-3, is GAGVSQSPSNKVTEKGKDVELRCDPISGHTALYWYRQSLGQGLEFLIYFQGNSAPDKSGLPSDRFSAERTGGSVSTLTIQRTQQEDSAVYLCASNDRSTDTQYFGPGTRLTVL.

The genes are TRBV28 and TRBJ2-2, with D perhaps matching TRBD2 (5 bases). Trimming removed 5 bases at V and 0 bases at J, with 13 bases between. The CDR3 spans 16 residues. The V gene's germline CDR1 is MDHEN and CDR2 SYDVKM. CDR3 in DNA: TGTGCCAGCAGTAAGAGACTACCCGCGAACACCGGGGAGCTGTTTTTT. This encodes CASSKRLPANTGELFF.

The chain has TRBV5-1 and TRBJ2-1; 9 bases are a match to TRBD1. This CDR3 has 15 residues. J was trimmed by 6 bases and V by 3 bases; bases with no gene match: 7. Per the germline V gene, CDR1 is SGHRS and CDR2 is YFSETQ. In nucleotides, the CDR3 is TGCGCCAGCAGCTCAAAACAGGGGGCTAGCAATGAGCAGTTCTTC. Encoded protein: CASSSKQGASNEQFF.

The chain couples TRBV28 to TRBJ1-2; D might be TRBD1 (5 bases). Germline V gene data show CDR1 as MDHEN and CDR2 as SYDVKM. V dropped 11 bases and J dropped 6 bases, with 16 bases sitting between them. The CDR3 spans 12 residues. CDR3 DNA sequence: TGTGCCTCCCGGGGGGGGATCGATGGCTACACCTTC. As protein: CASRGGIDGYTF.

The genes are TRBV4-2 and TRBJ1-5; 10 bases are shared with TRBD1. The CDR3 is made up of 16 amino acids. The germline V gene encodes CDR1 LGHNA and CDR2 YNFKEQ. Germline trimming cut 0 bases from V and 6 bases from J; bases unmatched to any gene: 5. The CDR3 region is CASSQEVGTGVQPQHF. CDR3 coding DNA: TGTGCCAGCAGCCAAGAAGTCGGGACAGGGGTTCAGCCCCAGCATTTT.

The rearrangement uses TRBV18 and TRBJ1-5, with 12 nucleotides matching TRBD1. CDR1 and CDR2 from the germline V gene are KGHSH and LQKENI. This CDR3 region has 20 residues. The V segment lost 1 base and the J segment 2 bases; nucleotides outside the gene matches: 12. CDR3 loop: CASSPRAGTGGARGNQPQHF. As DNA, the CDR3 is TGTGCCAGCTCACCACGGGCTGGGACAGGGGGCGCCAGGGGCAATCAGCCCCAGCATTTT.

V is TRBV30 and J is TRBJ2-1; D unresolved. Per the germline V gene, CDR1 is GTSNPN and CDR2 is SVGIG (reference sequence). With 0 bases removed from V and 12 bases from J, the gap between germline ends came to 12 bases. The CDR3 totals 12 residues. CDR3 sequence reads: CAWSVLGSWQFF. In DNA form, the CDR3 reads TGTGCCTGGAGTGTACTCGGTAGCTGGCAGTTCTTC.

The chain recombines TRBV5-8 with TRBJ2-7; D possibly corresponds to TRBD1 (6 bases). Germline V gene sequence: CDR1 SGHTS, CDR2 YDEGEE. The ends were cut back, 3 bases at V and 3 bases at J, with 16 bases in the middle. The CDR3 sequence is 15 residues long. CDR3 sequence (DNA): TGTGCCAGCAGCTATTTACAGGGTTTGGGCTACGAGCAGTACTTC. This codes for CASSYLQGLGYEQYF.

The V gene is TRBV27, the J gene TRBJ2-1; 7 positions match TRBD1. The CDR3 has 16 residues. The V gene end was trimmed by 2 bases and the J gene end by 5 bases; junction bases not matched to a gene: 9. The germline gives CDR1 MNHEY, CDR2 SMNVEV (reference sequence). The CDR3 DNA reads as TGTGCCAGCAGTTTAGATCCTCGGGACAGAAACAATGAGCAGTTCTTC. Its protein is CASSLDPRDRNNEQFF.

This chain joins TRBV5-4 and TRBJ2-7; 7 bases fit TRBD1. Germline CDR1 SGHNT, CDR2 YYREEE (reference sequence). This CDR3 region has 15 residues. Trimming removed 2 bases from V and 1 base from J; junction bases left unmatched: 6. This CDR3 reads CASSFAQGRSYEQYF. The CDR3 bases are TGTGCCAGCAGCTTTGCACAGGGGCGTTCCTACGAGCAGTACTTC.

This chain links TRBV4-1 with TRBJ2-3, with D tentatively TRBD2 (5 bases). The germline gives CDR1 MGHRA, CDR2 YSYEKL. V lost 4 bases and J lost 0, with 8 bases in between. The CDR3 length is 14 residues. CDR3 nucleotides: TGCGCCAGCAGCCCTCGGACTAGCACAGATACGCAGTATTTT. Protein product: CASSPRTSTDTQYF.

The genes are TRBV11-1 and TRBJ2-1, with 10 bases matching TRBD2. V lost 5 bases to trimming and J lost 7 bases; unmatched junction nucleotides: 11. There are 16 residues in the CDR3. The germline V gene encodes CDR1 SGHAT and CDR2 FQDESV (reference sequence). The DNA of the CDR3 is TGTGCCAGCAGCGTACCCTGGCTAGCGGGGGTTAATGAGCAGTTCTTC. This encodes CASSVPWLAGVNEQFF.

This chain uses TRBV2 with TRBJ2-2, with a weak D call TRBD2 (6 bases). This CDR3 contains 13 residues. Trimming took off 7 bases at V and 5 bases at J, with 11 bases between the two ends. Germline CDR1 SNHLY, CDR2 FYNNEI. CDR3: CASTTGGTGELFF. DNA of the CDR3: TGTGCCAGCACCACCGGGGGAACCGGGGAGCTGTTTTTT. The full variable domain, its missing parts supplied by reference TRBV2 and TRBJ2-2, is EPEVTQTPSHQVTQMGQEVILRCVPISNHLYFYWYRQILGQKVEFLVSFYNNEISEKSEIFDDQFSVERPDGSNFTLKIRSTKLEDSAMYFCASTTGGTGELFFGEGSRLTVL.